These 8 T cell receptor beta chains were sequenced from one sample in a study of cytomegalovirus exposure and HLA in healthy donors. Assay used: immunoSEQ multiplex PCR; TCRdb lists only in-frame clones, some missing. The sample lists 150,000 to 200,000 clones; 85% were seen once. Sequences were obtained from PBMCs. These receptors all come from a young man in good health and CMV-seropositive.

This clone is a singleton in its sample. CDR3: CASSFQLAGGETQYF. The CDR3, as DNA: TGTGCCAGCAGCTTCCAACTAGCGGGGGGAGAGACCCAGTACTTC. V usage is TRBV7-2 and J usage is TRBJ2-5, with 12 bases lining up with TRBD2. V trimming: 3 bases; J trimming: 4 bases; junction bases outside the gene matches: 3. The length of the CDR3 is 15 residues. Germline loops: CDR1 SGHTA, CDR2 FQGNSA.

This clone appeared a few times. The rearrangement uses TRBV5-1 and TRBJ2-5, with 9 bases aligning to TRBD1. V was pared by 3 bases and J by 4 bases, with 4 bases of the junction left unmatched. This CDR3 has 14 residues. From germline, CDR1 is SGHRS and CDR2 YFSETQ. Written as DNA, the CDR3 is TGCGCCAGCAGCTATACAGGGGGCGGAGAGACCCAGTACTTC. It specifies CASSYTGGGETQYF.

Only one count was recorded for this clone. An end of the junction differs from the germline gene, which may be a read error. The J gene is TRBJ2-3, the V gene TRBV9; 9 positions match TRBD2. Germline lookup yields CDR1 SGDLS and CDR2 YYNGEE. The CDR3 has 14 residues. CDR3 sequence: CASSGGTSTDTQYF. The CDR3 DNA reads as TGTGCCAGCAGCGGCGGGACTAGCACCGATACGCAGTATTTT.

This rearrangement joins TRBV27 to TRBJ1-5; D may be TRBD1 (5 bases). Germline loops: CDR1 MNHEY, CDR2 SMNVEV (reference sequence). There are 13 residues in the CDR3. Trimming stripped 3 bases from V and 5 bases from J, with 8 bases between. DNA of the CDR3: TGTGCCAGCAGTTTCACAGGCCATCAGCCCCAGCATTTT. It translates to CASSFTGHQPQHF.

The rearrangement links TRBV6-5 to TRBJ2-7, with 8 bases matching TRBD1. The V gene end was trimmed by 4 bases and the J gene end by 3 bases; junction bases not matched to a gene: 11. The CDR3 runs 16 residues. The germline V gene encodes CDR1 MNHEY and CDR2 SVGAGI. The DNA of the CDR3 is TGTGCCAGCAGTTCACTCGGACAGGGTCTGGACTACGAGCAGTACTTC. Translating it yields CASSSLGQGLDYEQYF.

The rearrangement uses TRBV18 and TRBJ1-1; 7 positions match TRBD1. CDR3 size: 16 residues. Germline V lookup: CDR1 KGHSH, CDR2 LQKENI. The V segment lost 6 bases and the J segment 4 bases; nucleotides outside the gene matches: 14. The CDR3 loop is CASSQGQPTGGTEAFF. CDR3 nucleotides: TGTGCCAGCTCCCAGGGACAGCCAACTGGGGGCACTGAAGCTTTCTTT.

The rearrangement links TRBV27 to TRBJ1-6; 9 bases are a match to TRBD1. The germline CDR1 and CDR2 sequences are MNHEY and SMNVEV (reference sequence). V shed 1 base and J 9 bases; nucleotides not matched to a gene: 4. This CDR3 is built from 15 residues. CDR3 sequence reads: CASSLLTGGSSPLHF. The CDR3 DNA is TGTGCCAGCAGTTTATTGACAGGGGGTAGTTCACCCCTCCACTTT.

In its sample, this clone was seen once. This chain uses TRBV19 with TRBJ2-5; tentative D call: TRBD1 (6 bases). Germline lookup yields CDR1 LNHDA and CDR2 SQIVND (reference sequence). The V end lost 2 bases, the J end lost 4 bases, and 11 bases lay between the germline ends. This CDR3 comprises 14 residues. CDR3: CASSIQGFPETQYF. CDR3 DNA: TGTGCCAGTAGTATACAGGGGTTTCCAGAGACCCAGTACTTC.